This T cell receptor (beta chain) derives from a study of cytomegalovirus exposure and HLA in healthy donors (TCRdb year 2017). Study-level background: According to an earlier analysis of a few hundred of the donors, about 179 million T cells yielded 90 million to 140 million unique TCR beta sequences and about 280 Gb of sequence data. To predict cytomegalovirus infection status, the study brought together high-throughput TCR immunosequencing, statistical association of individual TCRs with disease status, and machine learning. The genetic ancestry cluster associated with self-reported Caucasian donors included around 76% of the approximately 400 genotyped donors. Among 398 genotyped donors of the cohort, an average of around 250,000 unique TCR beta nucleotide sequences was sequenced per donor, of which roughly 17% were non-productive. An early release covering about 600 HLA-typed donors comprised roughly 300 gigabases of sequencing data and 85 million to 100 million unique TCR sequences. An earlier analysis of fewer than 750 of the donors used high-throughput TCR beta sequencing to judge whether each TCR beta V gene segment behaved as functional or pseudogenic. The study aimed to test whether signatures of past pathogen exposure could be identified by cataloging public T cell receptors. All discovery cohort repertoires had been generated on a single sequencing platform. Along with the 666-subject first cohort, a separate validation cohort of around 110 different subjects was used. The study profiled the T cell repertoires of hundreds of subjects by immunosequencing and related them to cytomegalovirus serostatus. A later analysis re-analyzed previously published TCR beta repertoires from hundreds of donors and added high-resolution HLA genotyping to study TCR occurrence patterns. A later genetic analysis took genome-wide SNP genotypes for about three fifths of the 666 donors and used that subset as a discovery cohort. Donor age, sex, ethnicity and CMV serostatus were compiled together with the repertoire data. A handful of DR-DQ haplotypes were handled as single units for association and clustering because linkage in the cohort was strong. Typing coverage differed by locus: A, B, C, DRB1 and DQB1 were typed in about 629-630 donors, DQA1 in about 510, DPA1 in some 600, and DPB1 in around 440. HLA typing covered class I and class II loci at four-digit resolution. Rather than using new phenotypic data, the later analysis identified candidate immune exposures from TCR beta sequences and from how often those sequences occurred across donors.

On this clone itself: Its antigen remains unidentified. Base qualities are missing; no much larger clone stands one base away.

Counted from cysteine to phenylalanine, this CDR3 has 14 amino acids. Solely the CDR3 DNA is kept, with 42 bases framed from the first base. V is trimmed back by 6 bases and J by 5 bases, and the junction contains 6 bases that no gene match accounts for. In the germline V gene, CDR1 corresponds to SNHLY and CDR2 to FYNNEI. The library was produced with the immunoSEQ multiplex PCR assay. For the multiplex PCR, a mixture combining 60 forward primers for TCR Vbeta segments and 13 reverse primers for TCR Jbeta segments was used. The CDR3 region of rearranged TCR beta genes was amplified from genomic DNA with a multiplex PCR assay. On the Illumina HiSeq System, the amplified TCR beta libraries were sequenced as 87-base-pair reads. The authors' analysis ran thus. A later analysis tallied around 82 million unique TCR beta chains across the 700 or so repertoires, and 10 million to 11 million of those chains were shared by two or more donors. A nearest-neighbor algorithm error-corrected the raw reads and collapsed the reads into unique sequences, merging closely related sequences to remove PCR and sequencing errors. V, D and J gene segments were assigned by aligning CDR3 sequences to IMGT reference sequences. For a sequence to be retained, a match of at least six nucleotides was required to both a V gene segment and a J gene segment. A rearrangement was called productive if the CDR3 had no stop codons and remained in frame with V and J, and every other rearrangement was called non-productive. CDR3 was defined by IMGT convention, running from the second conserved V-encoded cysteine to the conserved J-encoded phenylalanine. The earlier analysis of around 640 of the donors excluded sequences that lacked an unambiguous match to a single V gene segment. In an earlier analysis of around 590 of the donors, a V segment was called functional when productive rearrangements were above 56.7%, and segregating when the standard deviation between donors exceeded 5%. To diagnose cytomegalovirus status from the catalog of TCR beta chain sequences, a statistical classification framework was built. V and J gene assignment, in a later analysis, came from comparing TCR nucleotide sequences with IMGT/GENE-DB human TR gene sequences. A later analysis assigned CDR3 sequences and most-parsimonious VDJ recombination scenarios with the TCRdist pipeline. In a later analysis, each TCR beta chain was defined by its CDR3 amino acid sequence together with its V-gene family, and reads without a unique V-gene family were excluded. In a later analysis, 450 to 600 highly shared, low-generation-probability nucleotide sequences were removed to address suspected cross-contamination and a sequencing artifact. In a later analysis, a clonal expansion index for each public chain was calculated from normalized within-repertoire ranks of inferred template counts. In a later analysis, generation probabilities were computed with a VDJ recombination model fitted to out-of-frame rearrangements, and the resulting probabilities were checked against IGoR. A later analysis scored TCR-TCR, TCR-HLA and TCR-CMV co-occurrence with hypergeometric tests, applying a repertoire-size bias correction to TCR pairs. In a later analysis, false discovery rates were estimated by permuting HLA or CMV assignments 20 times. A later analysis grouped co-occurring TCRs with DBSCAN, adding TCRdist sequence similarity when clustering within HLA-allele-positive subsets. For co-occurrence clustering, repertoires with fewer than 30,000 or more than 120,000 public chains were excluded, along with 5 or 6 repertoires with anomalous nucleotide sharing. In its TCRdb copy, this immuneACCESS table keeps in-frame sequences only and misses some clones. Where compared with another copy, unresolved V genes explain less than half of these, and the others have no known cause. V, J and clone size are those of that table, while D and trimming were read from the DNA. For this sample the table gives about 200,000 clones, of which around 79% were detected only once. Together, the top ten hold approximately 0.4% of the sample.

The cohort comprised some 680 healthy bone marrow donors. At the time of sampling, every cohort member was nominally healthy, though immune exposures that went unrecorded were likely present. The donor tested CMV seropositive and was one of the 289 seropositive cohort members. A peripheral blood sample was provided by each donor, and peripheral blood mononuclear cells were used for TCR beta sequencing. The Qiagen DNeasy Blood Extraction Kit was used to extract genomic DNA from the blood cell samples. The research as a whole found: In a later analysis, TCR association rates were found to vary across HLA loci, with the most associated TCRs seen for DRB1 alleles and the fewest for HLA-C alleles. The study listed 150 to 200 TCR beta chains as associated with cytomegalovirus. Because HLA typing was unavailable for some donors at each locus, only the typed subset was used in association tests. In this cohort, only TCR beta chains were sequenced, and detectable features were limited by the absence of alpha or paired-chain data. The classifier was reported to diagnose cytomegalovirus status with high specificity and sensitivity in both the original cohort and the validation cohort. A cluster of highly shared sequence variants was judged likely to be a technical artifact of the sequencing pipeline. In an earlier analysis of 500 to 650 of the donors, most TCR beta V segments appeared in productive rearrangements about 87% or about 30% of the time, broadly matching IMGT annotations. Strong co-occurrence of HLA alleles, especially DR and DQ, made assigning TCR associations to individual alleles difficult. The authors suggested that the approach could potentially be extended to other disease states and immunological phenotypes. A later analysis associated about 17,000 TCR beta sequences with specific HLA alleles at a false discovery rate of 0.05. Linkage disequilibrium might explain the correlated functional status among segregating V segments, but an unknown experimental factor could not be excluded. In a later analysis, HLA-associated TCR beta chains were found to be more clonally expanded and to have lower generation probabilities than equally common non-associated chains. Because counts were too low, 15 or so rarely observed V segments, including chromosome 9 orphons, were excluded from the earlier analysis of roughly 580 of the donors. Immune exposure information for the cohort was limited to CMV serostatus. A further reported finding was that TCR beta sequences accurately predicted the HLA-A and HLA-B alleles for most subjects in the first cohort. Compared with the approximately 710-donor mean, donors in an Asian-associated ancestry cluster had fewer N-insertions in productive TCRs, according to a later genetic analysis. Most CMV-associated TCR beta chains appeared to be HLA-restricted in a later analysis, and the HLA associations seemed to be driven largely by CMV exposure. According to a later analysis, parvovirus B19, influenza, CMV and Epstein-Barr virus appeared linked to several top co-occurrence clusters. A few of the identified cytomegalovirus-associated TCR beta chains were confirmed in vitro to be specific for cytomegalovirus antigens. Presence/absence analyses assumed roughly uniform sequencing depth across donors, an assumption that may not hold. A later genetic analysis associated a missense DCLRE1C variant with V-gene and J-gene trimming of TCR beta chains, and an independent cohort replicated the association. Some IMGT-functional V segments, including TRBV6-2 and TRBV6-3, could not be distinguished by the 87-base-pair reads and were therefore excluded. Most TCR sequences were seen in very few donors, while some public TCRs were found in many individuals.

The TCR originated in a male donor in good health and CMV-seropositive. The chain employs TRBV2 and TRBJ1-5; the junction holds 8 bases that match TRBD1. Sequencing was carried out using PBMCs. The CDR3 loop reads CASRRAGGYQPQHF. The bases are TGTGCCAGCAGGCGGGCAGGGGGCTATCAGCCCCAGCATTTT.